A selection of T cell receptor beta chains follows, all from one sample in a study of CD8 T cells in ankylosing spondylitis. MiXCR was run by TCRdb on the 5' RACE reads, yielding one entry per CDR3 protein. The sample contains more than 650,000 distinct CDR3 sequences, roughly 10% of which appear only once. Sequenced: blood, either unsorted or a sorted T cell fraction (not recorded which). Receptors were obtained from a male donor with ankylosing spondylitis. The CDR3 runs from the conserved cysteine through the conserved F or W. Fields, in order: J gene, D gene, V gene, clone size, CDR3 DNA, CDR3 protein. A D gene is named only where the DNA matches it firmly. Size values are once, few and many counts, or a class for expanded clones, and some rows have none.

TRBJ2-3,-,TRBV20-1,few,TGCAGTGCTAGAGACCCGTGGGGGCCTAGCACAGATACGCAGTATTTT,CSARDPWGPSTDTQYF
TRBJ2-5,TRBD2,TRBV10-3,many,TGTGCCATCGCCTCCGGGACTACTAAAGAGACCCAGTACTTC,CAIASGTTKETQYF
TRBJ2-5,TRBD1,TRBV20-1,many,TGCAGTGCTCGGAGGGGCAGGGGGCCGGAGACCCAGTACTTC,CSARRGRGPETQYF
TRBJ2-5,TRBD2,TRBV20-1,-,TGCAGTGCTGGGGTGACTAGCGGCCAAGAGACCCAGTACTTC,CSAGVTSGQETQYF
TRBJ2-1,TRBD2,TRBV5-1,many,TGCGCCAGCAGCTTGGGCGGTAGCGGGATCTACAATGAGCAGTTCTTC,CASSLGGSGIYNEQFF
TRBJ2-2,TRBD2,TRBV20-1,-,TGCAGTGCTAGGCTAGCGGGAGGGCCGCTCAAGGAAACCGGGGAGCTGTTTTTT,CSARLAGGPLKETGELFF
TRBJ2-1,-,TRBV4-2,few,TGTGCCAGCAGCCACCCAGGACAGTACAATGAGCAGTTCTTC,CASSHPGQYNEQFF
TRBJ2-7,-,TRBV5-6,many,TGTGCCAGCAGCTTTGGACCGACCTACGAGCAGTACTTC,CASSFGPTYEQYF
TRBJ1-4,-,TRBV9,few,TGTGCCAGCAGCTCCCGAGGAGAGGACGGGGAAAAACTGTTTTTT,CASSSRGEDGEKLFF
TRBJ2-5,-,TRBV12-3/TRBV12-4,few,TGTGCCAGCGGGACAACCCAAGAGACCCAGTACTTC,CASGTTQETQYF
TRBJ1-1,-,TRBV11-2,-,TGTGCCAGCAGCGCCGGGGGGGGCTGGAACACTGAAGCTTTCTTT,CASSAGGGWNTEAFF
TRBJ1-2,-,TRBV28,-,TGTGCCAGCAGTTTTCCTTTTAACTATGGCTACACCTTC,CASSFPFNYGYTF
TRBJ2-3,-,TRBV7-3,-,TGTGCCAGCAGCTTACGGCGGGGGCGGACTAGCACAGATACGCAGTATTTT,CASSLRRGRTSTDTQYF
TRBJ2-7,-,TRBV11-2,few,TGTGCCAGCAGCTCCCGGAGGGGCGCTTTCAACGAGCAGTACTTC,CASSSRRGAFNEQYF
TRBJ1-6,-,TRBV9,few,TGTGCCAGCAGCGTAGCTGGCAGTTTTAATTCACCCCTCCACTTT,CASSVAGSFNSPLHF
TRBJ1-1,TRBD1,TRBV20-1,few,TGCAGTGCGGAATGGGACAGGAACACTGAAGCTTTCTTT,CSAEWDRNTEAFF
TRBJ2-3,-,TRBV5-5,-,TGTGCCAGCAGCGGCAGTCAGGCAGATACGCAGTATTTT,CASSGSQADTQYF
TRBJ2-5,-,TRBV20-1,many,TGCAGTGCCCCCCCCCCTCTCGTGGCGGAGACCCAGTACTTC,CSAPPPLVAETQYF
TRBJ1-1,-,TRBV5-6,-,TGTGCCAGCAGCCGACTTGGCATGGGCACTGAAGCTTTCTTT,CASSRLGMGTEAFF
TRBJ1-2,-,TRBV20-1,few,TGCAGTGCCGTACGCAGGGGAGCCCGTGGCTACACCTTC,CSAVRRGARGYTF
TRBJ2-7,TRBD2,TRBV7-2,-,TGTGCCAGCAGCTCTCCCCCTCTAGCGGCCTACGAGCAGTACTTC,CASSSPPLAAYEQYF
TRBJ2-3,TRBD2,TRBV4-2,-,TGTGCCAGCAGCCAAGTAACGGGAGGGTCGGCTTATACGCAGTATTTT,CASSQVTGGSAYTQYF
TRBJ1-1,-,TRBV12-3/TRBV12-4,few,TGTGCCAGCAGTTTAGAGGGGATTGCGACTGAAGCTTTCTTT,CASSLEGIATEAFF
TRBJ1-2,-,TRBV25-1,many,TGTGCCAGCCGCGGGGCCCTCTATGGCTACACCTTC,CASRGALYGYTF
TRBJ2-3,TRBD1,TRBV20-1,-,TGCAGTGCTTTAACCGGGACAGGGGTCGCAGATACGCAGTATTTT,CSALTGTGVADTQYF
TRBJ1-1,-,TRBV5-1,few,TGCGCCAGCACCCTCGTGAGTATGAACACTGAAGCTTTCTTT,CASTLVSMNTEAFF
TRBJ1-1,TRBD1,TRBV6-5,many,TGTGCCAGCAGTTGGGGGACAGGGCCTGAAGCTTTCTTT,CASSWGTGPEAFF
TRBJ1-2,TRBD1,TRBV7-2,-,TGTGCCAGCAGACCGAAGGGGGCGCAGGGCTATGGCTACACCTTC,CASRPKGAQGYGYTF
TRBJ2-1,-,TRBV10-3,many,TGTGCCATCAGTGAGAGGGGTACCCGGAATGAGCAGTTCTTC,CAISERGTRNEQFF
TRBJ2-2,TRBD2,TRBV9,-,TGTGCCAGCAGCGCTGTAGCGGGGGGAGATAACACCGGGGAGCTGTTTTTT,CASSAVAGGDNTGELFF
TRBJ2-7,-,TRBV29-1,many,TGCAGCGTTGACCAGGGAGGCTCCTACGAGCAGTACTTC,CSVDQGGSYEQYF
TRBJ1-1,-,TRBV20-1,few,TGCAGTGCTAGTCCCCCGAACACTGAAGCTTTCTTT,CSASPPNTEAFF
TRBJ1-5,-,TRBV18,few,TGTGCCAGCTCACCAACCCTAGGCAGATTAGGACAGCCCCAGCATTTT,CASSPTLGRLGQPQHF
TRBJ2-2,-,TRBV5-1,few,TGCGCCAGCAGCTGGGACGCAACCGGGGAGCTGTTTTTT,CASSWDATGELFF
TRBJ1-2,-,TRBV12-3/TRBV12-4,-,TGTGCCAGCACCCGTTCCGGGACGTCTTATGGCTACACCTTC,CASTRSGTSYGYTF
TRBJ2-2,-,TRBV6-1,-,TGTGCCAGCAGTCGACTGGGGGGGCGGAACACCGGGGAGCTGTTTTTT,CASSRLGGRNTGELFF
TRBJ2-7,TRBD2,TRBV20-1,-,TGCAGTGCGCAGGCGACTAGCGGGAGCTACGAGCAGTACTTC,CSAQATSGSYEQYF
TRBJ2-6,-,TRBV28,-,TGTGCCAGCAGTAAACGACGTAGGGCCAACGTCCTGACTTTC,CASSKRRRANVLTF
TRBJ2-1,-,TRBV29-1,many,TGCAGCTGTGGCAAGGGTCTCAACCATGAGCAGTTCTTC,CSCGKGLNHEQFF
TRBJ2-1,-,TRBV5-1,few,TGCGCCAGCAGCCCCCCCGCCGCTTACAATGAGCAGTTCTTC,CASSPPAAYNEQFF
TRBJ2-7,-,TRBV20-1,-,TGCAGTGCTAGAGATCCTAACTCCTACGAGCAGTACTTC,CSARDPNSYEQYF
TRBJ2-3,-,TRBV7-2,-,TGTGCCAGCAGCATTCGGTTGGAGTCTACCACAGATACGCAGTATTTT,CASSIRLESTTDTQYF
TRBJ2-7,-,TRBV4-1,-,TGCGCCAGCAGCCAAGATCCGAGGGACGAGCAGTACTTC,CASSQDPRDEQYF
TRBJ2-7,TRBD2,TRBV28,-,TGTGCCAGCAGGGTTGGGGGAGGGTTACCCTACGAGCAGTACTTC,CASRVGGGLPYEQYF
TRBJ2-1,TRBD1,TRBV5-1,-,TGCGCCAGCAGCTTGTCGGCAGGGGGCAACGAGCAGTTCTTC,CASSLSAGGNEQFF
TRBJ2-5,-,TRBV6-5,few,TGTGCCAGCAGCGTAAATGGGGGGACCCAGTACTTC,CASSVNGGTQYF
TRBJ2-3,TRBD2,TRBV6-5,many,TGTGCCAGCAGTTTCGGGACTAGCGGTAGCACAGATACGCAGTATTTT,CASSFGTSGSTDTQYF
TRBJ2-1,TRBD2,TRBV12-3/TRBV12-4,-,TGTGCCAGCAGTTTAAAGCGGGGGTCCAATGAGCAGTTCTTC,CASSLKRGSNEQFF
TRBJ2-7,TRBD1,TRBV20-1,-,TGCAGTGCCCCCGGGACAGGGGGCTCCTACGAGCAGTACTTC,CSAPGTGGSYEQYF